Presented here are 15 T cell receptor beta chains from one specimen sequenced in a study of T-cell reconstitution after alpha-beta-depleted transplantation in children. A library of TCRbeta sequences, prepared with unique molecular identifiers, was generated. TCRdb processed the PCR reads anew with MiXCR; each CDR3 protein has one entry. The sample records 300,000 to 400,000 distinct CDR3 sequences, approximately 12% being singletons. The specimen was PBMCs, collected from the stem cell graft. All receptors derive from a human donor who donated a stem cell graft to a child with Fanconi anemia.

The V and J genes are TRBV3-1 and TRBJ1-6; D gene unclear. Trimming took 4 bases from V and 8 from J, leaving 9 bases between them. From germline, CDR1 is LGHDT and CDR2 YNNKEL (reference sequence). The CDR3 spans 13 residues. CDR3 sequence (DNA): TGTGCCAGCAGCCCCCGTTGGTATTCACCCCTCCACTTT. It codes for CASSPRWYSPLHF.

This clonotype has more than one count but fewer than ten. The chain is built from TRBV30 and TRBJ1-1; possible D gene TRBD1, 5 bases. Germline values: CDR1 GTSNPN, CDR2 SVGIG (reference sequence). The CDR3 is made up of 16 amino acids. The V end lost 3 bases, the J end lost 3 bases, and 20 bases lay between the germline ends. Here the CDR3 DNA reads TGTGCCTGGAGAAGCATAGGCCGCAGGGCTGACACTGAAGCTTTCTTT. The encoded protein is CAWRSIGRRADTEAFF.

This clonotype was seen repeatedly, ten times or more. CDR3 coding DNA: TGTGCCAGCAGATCAGGGGGTACTGAAGCTTTCTTT. Protein: CASRSGGTEAFF. The chain uses TRBV12-3 or TRBV12-4 and TRBJ1-1; 7 bases match TRBD1. J lost 5 bases, V lost 6 bases, and 3 bases had no gene match. The CDR3 is 12 amino acids.

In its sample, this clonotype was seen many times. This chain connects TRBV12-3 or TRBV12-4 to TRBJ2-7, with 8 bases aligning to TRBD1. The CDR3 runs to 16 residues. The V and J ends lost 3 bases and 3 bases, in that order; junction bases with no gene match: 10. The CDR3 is CASSFVLPGQGYEQYF. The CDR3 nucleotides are TGTGCCAGCAGTTTTGTCCTTCCCGGACAGGGCTACGAGCAGTACTTC.

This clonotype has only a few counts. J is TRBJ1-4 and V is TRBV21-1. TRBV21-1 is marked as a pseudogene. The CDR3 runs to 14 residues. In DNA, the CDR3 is TGTGCCAGCAGCAAACGTCGGAATCATGAAAAACTGTTTTTT. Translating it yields CASSKRRNHEKLFF.

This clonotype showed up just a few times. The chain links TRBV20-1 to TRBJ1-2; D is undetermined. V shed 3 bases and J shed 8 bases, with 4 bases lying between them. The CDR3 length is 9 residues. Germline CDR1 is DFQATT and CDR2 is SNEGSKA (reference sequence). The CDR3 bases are TGCAGTGCTAGGGACGGCTACACCTTC. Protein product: CSARDGYTF.

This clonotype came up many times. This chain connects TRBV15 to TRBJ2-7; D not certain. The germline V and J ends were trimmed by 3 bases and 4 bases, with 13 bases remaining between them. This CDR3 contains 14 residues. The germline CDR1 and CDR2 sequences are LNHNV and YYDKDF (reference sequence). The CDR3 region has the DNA TGTGCCACCAGCAGGGAGACAATGAATTACGAGCAGTACTTC. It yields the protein CATSRETMNYEQYF. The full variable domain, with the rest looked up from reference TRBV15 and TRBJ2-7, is DAMVIQNPRYQVTQFGKPVTLSCSQTLNHNVMYWYQQKSSQAPKLLFHYYDKDFNNEADTPDNFQSRRPNTSFCFLDIRSPGLGDTAMYLCATSRETMNYEQYFGPGTRLTVT.

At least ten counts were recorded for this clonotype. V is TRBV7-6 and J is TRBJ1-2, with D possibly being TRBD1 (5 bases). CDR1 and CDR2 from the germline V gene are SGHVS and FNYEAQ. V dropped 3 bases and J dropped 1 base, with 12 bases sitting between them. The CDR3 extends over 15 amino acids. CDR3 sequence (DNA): TGTGCCAGCAGCTTGGGGGGGTACCATAACTATGGCTACACCTTC. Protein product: CASSLGGYHNYGYTF.

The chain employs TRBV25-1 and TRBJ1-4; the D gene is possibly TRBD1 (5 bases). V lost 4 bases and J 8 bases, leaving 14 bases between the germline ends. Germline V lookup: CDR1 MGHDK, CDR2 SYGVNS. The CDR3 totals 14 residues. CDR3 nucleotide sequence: TGTGCCAGCAGTGGATCAGGGAGTAGGGAAAAACTGTTTTTT. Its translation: CASSGSGSREKLFF.

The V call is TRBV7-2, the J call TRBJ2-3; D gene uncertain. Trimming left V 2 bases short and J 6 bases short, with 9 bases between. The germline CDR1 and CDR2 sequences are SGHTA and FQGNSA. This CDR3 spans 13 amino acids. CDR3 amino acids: CASSLLFSDTQYF. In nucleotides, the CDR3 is TGTGCCAGCAGCTTATTGTTTAGCGATACGCAGTATTTT.

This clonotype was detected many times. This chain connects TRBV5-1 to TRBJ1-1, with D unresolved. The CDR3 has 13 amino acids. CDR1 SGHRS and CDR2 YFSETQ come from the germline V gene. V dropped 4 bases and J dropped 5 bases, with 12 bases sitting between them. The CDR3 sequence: CASSPLGQTEAFF. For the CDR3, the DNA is TGCGCCAGCAGCCCCTTAGGCCAAACTGAAGCTTTCTTT.

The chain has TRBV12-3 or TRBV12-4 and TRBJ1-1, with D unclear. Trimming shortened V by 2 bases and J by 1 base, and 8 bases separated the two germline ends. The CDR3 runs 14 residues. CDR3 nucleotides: TGTGCCAGCAGTTTAATGGTAGGGAACACTGAAGCTTTCTTT. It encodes CASSLMVGNTEAFF.

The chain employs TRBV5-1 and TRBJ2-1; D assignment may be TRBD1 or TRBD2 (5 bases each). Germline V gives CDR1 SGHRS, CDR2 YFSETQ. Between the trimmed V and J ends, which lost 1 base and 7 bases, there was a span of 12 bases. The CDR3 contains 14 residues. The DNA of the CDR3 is TGCGCCAGCAGCTTGCCAGGGAGTAAAAATGAGCAGTTCTTC. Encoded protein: CASSLPGSKNEQFF. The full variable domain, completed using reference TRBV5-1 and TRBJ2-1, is KAGVTQTPRYLIKTRGQQVTLSCSPISGHRSVSWYQQTPGQGLQFLFEYFSETQRNKGNFPGRFSGRQFSNSRSEMNVSTLELGDSALYLCASSLPGSKNEQFFGPGTRLTVL.

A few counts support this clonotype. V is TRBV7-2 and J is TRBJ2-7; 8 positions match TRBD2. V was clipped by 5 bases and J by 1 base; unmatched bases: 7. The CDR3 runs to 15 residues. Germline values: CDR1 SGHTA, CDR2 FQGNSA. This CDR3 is CASSLTRGGSYEQYF. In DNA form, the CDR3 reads TGTGCCAGCAGCCTAACCCGGGGGGGATCCTACGAGCAGTACTTC. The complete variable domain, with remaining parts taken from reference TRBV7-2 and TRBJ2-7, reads GAGVSQSPSNKVTEKGKDVELRCDPISGHTALYWYRQSLGQGLEFLIYFQGNSAPDKSGLPSDRFSAERTGGSVSTLTIQRTQQEDSAVYLCASSLTRGGSYEQYFGPGTRLTVT.

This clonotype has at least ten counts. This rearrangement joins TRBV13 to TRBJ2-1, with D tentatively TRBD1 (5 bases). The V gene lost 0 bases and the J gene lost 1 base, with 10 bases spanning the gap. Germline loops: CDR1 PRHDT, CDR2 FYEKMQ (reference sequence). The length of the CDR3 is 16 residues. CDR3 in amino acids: CASSLGTALSYNEQFF. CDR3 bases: TGTGCCAGCAGCTTAGGGACAGCCCTTTCCTACAATGAGCAGTTCTTC.